These T cell receptor beta chains were read from a single sample in a study of vaccination effects on CD4 cells after COVID-19. No cognate antigen is known for these TCRs. The table came from immunoSEQ multiplex PCR; TCRdb's copy has only in-frame clones and leaves some out. The data hold 27,000 or so clones, with 55% to 75% observed a single time. Sequenced material: CD4+ T cells from PBMCs cultured with SARS-CoV-2 spike peptides, taken before COVID-19 vaccination. These receptors all come from a human donor who received a COVID-19 vaccine. Both conserved end residues are part of each CDR3. The order of the fields is D gene, V gene, J gene, clone size, CDR3 DNA, CDR3 protein. D genes are given only for firm matches. Clone size is stated in some rows and not others, as once, few, many or a class when expanded.

>-|TRBV3-1/TRBV3-2|TRBJ1-5|-
TGTGCCAGCAGCCAAGATACGACTAGCAATCAGCCCCAGCATTTT
CASSQDTTSNQPQHF
>-|TRBV7-9|TRBJ2-5|few
TGTGCCAGCAGCCACCAAGAGACCCAGTACTTC
CASSHQETQYF
>-|TRBV5-1|TRBJ2-1|-
TGCGCCAGCAGTTCCCTCGACAGGTACAATGAGCAGTTCTTC
CASSSLDRYNEQFF
>TRBD1|TRBV30|TRBJ2-7|-
TGTGCCTGGAGTGTACTGAGACAGGGGGCGTTTGGTACCTCAGGTTTCTACGAGCAGTACTTC
CAWSVLRQGAFGTSGFYEQYF
>TRBD1|TRBV10-3|TRBJ2-7|-
TGTGCCATCAGTACCCGACAGGGGCGACGGTACGAGCAGTACTTC
CAISTRQGRRYEQYF
>-|TRBV10-2|TRBJ1-5|once
TGCGCCAGCTCCCTTGAACGGGGCCAGCCCCAGCATTTT
CASSLERGQPQHF
>TRBD2|TRBV10-2|TRBJ2-7|-
TGCGCCACCAGTCCTCTAGCGGGGCAGACCTACGAGCAGTACTTC
CATSPLAGQTYEQYF
>TRBD1|TRBV3-1/TRBV3-2|TRBJ2-2|-
TGTGCCAGCAGGTGGACAGGGAACACCGGGGAGCTGTTTTTT
CASRWTGNTGELFF
>-|TRBV6-5|TRBJ1-1|-
TGTGCCAGCAGTTACTCCGGGACATTCACAGAGGCTTTCTTT
CASSYSGTFTEAFF
>TRBD2|TRBV9|TRBJ2-1|-
TGTGCCAGCAGCGTAGCTCCCGGACTAGCGGCTGACAATGAGCAGTTCTTC
CASSVAPGLAADNEQFF
>-|TRBV7-2|TRBJ2-7|-
TGTGCCAGCAGCGTATTTAGCGGAGCGACGGGCGAGCAGTACTTC
CASSVFSGATGEQYF
>-|TRBV2|TRBJ2-2|few
TGTGCCGGACGAGTAGGGGTCGGCGGGGAGCTGTTTTTT
CAGRVGVGGELFF
>-|TRBV10-3|TRBJ2-5|-
TGTGCCATCAGTGGGGCCTTAGCGGTCCAAGAGACCCAGTACTTC
CAISGALAVQETQYF
>TRBD2|TRBV5-4|TRBJ2-5|once
TGTGCCAGCAGCCCCATGGCGGGGGGGCGGAAGACCCAGTACTTC
CASSPMAGGRKTQYF
>-|TRBV4-1|TRBJ1-2|few
TGCGCCAGCAGCCCAGCCGGGACGGCAAGGGTATATGGCTACACCTTC
CASSPAGTARVYGYTF
>-|TRBV3-1/TRBV3-2|TRBJ1-2|few
TGTGCCAGCAGAGGGGGATCTTCTAACTATGGCTACACCTTC
CASRGGSSNYGYTF
>TRBD1|TRBV7-8|TRBJ1-2|-
TGTGCCAGCAGCGCCGGACAGGGGGCGTTTGGCTACACCTTC
CASSAGQGAFGYTF
>-|TRBV3-1/TRBV3-2|TRBJ1-3|-
TGTGCCAGCAGCCAAGATACCGGGGGGCACACCATATATTTT
CASSQDTGGHTIYF
>-|TRBV15|TRBJ2-7|few
TGTGCCACCAGTATCAGGGGAGGGGGCTCCTACGAGCAGTACTTC
CATSIRGGGSYEQYF
>TRBD1|TRBV6-5|TRBJ1-2|-
TGTGCCAGCAGTTACTCGTCAGGGGGTGACGGCTACACCTTC
CASSYSSGGDGYTF
>TRBD1|TRBV11-2|TRBJ1-6|-
TGTGCCAGCAGCCCGAGGACAGGGGGCGCGGGCTCCTATAATTCACCCCTCCACTTT
CASSPRTGGAGSYNSPLHF
>TRBD1|TRBV6-2/TRBV6-3|TRBJ2-7|-
TGTGCCAGCAGTCTCCAGGGGGCTTATGACTACGAGCAGTACTTC
CASSLQGAYDYEQYF
>-|TRBV20-1|TRBJ2-7|-
TGCAGTGCTCAGGAGGGGGGTGAGCAGTACTTC
CSAQEGGEQYF
>-|TRBV15|TRBJ1-4|-
TGTGCCACCAGCAGAGATCCCGGGGTGCAGGGACCAAATGAAAAACTGTTTTTT
CATSRDPGVQGPNEKLFF
>-|TRBV6-6|TRBJ1-5|-
TGTGCCAGCAGTCCATTAGGACAGACTCCAGCTAGGAATCAGCCCCAGCATTTT
CASSPLGQTPARNQPQHF
>-|TRBV9|TRBJ1-5|-
TGTGCCAGCAGCGTAGGGACCCTAGGTGGTCAGCCCCAGCATTTT
CASSVGTLGGQPQHF
>TRBD2|TRBV7-2|TRBJ2-5|-
TGTGCCAGCAGCTTACCTAGCGGGGTTACAGAGACCCAGTACTTC
CASSLPSGVTETQYF
>TRBD2|TRBV6-5|TRBJ2-3|-
TGTGCCAGCACGGGAGCGGGGGCAACAGATACGCAGTATTTT
CASTGAGATDTQYF
>-|TRBV7-9|TRBJ2-5|-
TGTGCCAGCAGCTTATTTGGCGGGGTACAAGAGACCCAGTACTTC
CASSLFGGVQETQYF
>-|TRBV7-9|TRBJ2-5|once
TGTGCCAGCAGCTTAGCCGGGATTGAGACCCAGTACTTC
CASSLAGIETQYF
>TRBD1|TRBV5-1|TRBJ2-1|-
TGCGCCAGCAGCTTGGACAGGGGGTCCTACAATGAGCAGTTCTTC
CASSLDRGSYNEQFF
>TRBD1|TRBV4-1|TRBJ2-5|few
TGCGCCAGCAGCGACAGGGAAAACCAAGAGACCCAGTACTTC
CASSDRENQETQYF
>-|TRBV9|TRBJ2-3|-
TGTGCCAGCAGCGCTGGACCCTCCATGGATACGCAGTATTTT
CASSAGPSMDTQYF
>-|TRBV11-3|TRBJ1-1|-
TGTGCCAGCAGCTCCTCAGATATGAACACTGAAGCTTTCTTT
CASSSSDMNTEAFF
>-|TRBV6-6|TRBJ1-3|-
TGTGCCAGCAGTTCCGTGCAGGGGCGGGGAAACACCATATATTTT
CASSSVQGRGNTIYF
>-|TRBV4-1|TRBJ1-2|few
TGCGCCAGCAGCCAAGAAACAGGAGACTATGGCTACACCTTC
CASSQETGDYGYTF
>-|TRBV13|TRBJ1-2|-
TGTGCCAGCAGCTTACAACAGCCCTATGGCTACACCTTC
CASSLQQPYGYTF
>TRBD1|TRBV3-1/TRBV3-2|TRBJ2-1|-
TGTGCCAGCAGTCTCCGGGACAGGGGCTACAATGAGCAGTTCTTC
CASSLRDRGYNEQFF